This entry features one TCR beta chain sequence. What it binds is not known. Each CDR3 protein is one row after TCRdb ran MiXCR on the 5' RACE reads. In the table there are 350,000 to 450,000 distinct CDR3 sequences, under 30% of which are singletons. The entry originates in a study of T-cell memory formation after mild COVID-19. Findings and limits, study-wide: Pre-infection memory carried some responding clones, suggesting that cross-reactive memory joined. For contracting clones, CD4+ ones sat mainly in CM and EM, CD8+ in EMRA.

The sample taken for sequencing was PBMCs or a T cell subset sorted from them (not recorded which). The source of this sequence is an adult woman who had mild COVID-19 (a few samples of this study predate the infection). Cell type and time point are not known.

The CDR3 region has the DNA TGTGCCAGCTCACCACTCAGGGGTGAAGGAAACACCATATATTTT. Amino acid sequence: CASSPLRGEGNTIYF. The gene calls are TRBV18 and TRBJ1-3; D possibly corresponds to TRBD1 (6 bases). Trimming removed 1 base at V and 4 bases at J, with 11 bases between. This CDR3 spans 15 amino acids. The germline CDR1 and CDR2 sequences are KGHSH and LQKENI.